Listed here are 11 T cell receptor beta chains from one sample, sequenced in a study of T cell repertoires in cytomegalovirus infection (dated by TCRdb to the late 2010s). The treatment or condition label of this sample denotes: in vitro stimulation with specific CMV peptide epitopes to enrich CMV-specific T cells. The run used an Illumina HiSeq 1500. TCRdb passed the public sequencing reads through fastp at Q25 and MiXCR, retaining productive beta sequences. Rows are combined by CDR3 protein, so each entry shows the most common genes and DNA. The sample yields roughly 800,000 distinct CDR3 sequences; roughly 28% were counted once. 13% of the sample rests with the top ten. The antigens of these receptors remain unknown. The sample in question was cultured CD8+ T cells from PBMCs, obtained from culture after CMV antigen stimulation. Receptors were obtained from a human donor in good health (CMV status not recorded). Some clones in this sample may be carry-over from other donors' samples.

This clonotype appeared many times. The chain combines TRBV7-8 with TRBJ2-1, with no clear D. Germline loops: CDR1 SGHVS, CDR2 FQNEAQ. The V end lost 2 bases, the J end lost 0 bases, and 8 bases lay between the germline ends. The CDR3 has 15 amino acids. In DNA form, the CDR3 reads TGTGCCAGCAGCTTAATGAAGAGCTCCTACAATGAGCAGTTCTTC. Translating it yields CASSLMKSSYNEQFF.

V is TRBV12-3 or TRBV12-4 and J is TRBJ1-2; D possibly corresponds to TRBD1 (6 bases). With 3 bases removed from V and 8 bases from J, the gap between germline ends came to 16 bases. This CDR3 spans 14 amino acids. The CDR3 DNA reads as TGTGCCAGCAGTTTTTCTCCAGGGGAGGAAGGCTACACCTTC. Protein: CASSFSPGEEGYTF.

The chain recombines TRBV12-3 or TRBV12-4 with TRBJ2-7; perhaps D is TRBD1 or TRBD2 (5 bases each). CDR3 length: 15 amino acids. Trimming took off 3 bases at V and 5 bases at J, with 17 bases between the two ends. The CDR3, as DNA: TGTGCCAGCAGTTTTCCGCCGGGACGGGGAAACGAGCAGTACTTC. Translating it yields CASSFPPGRGNEQYF.

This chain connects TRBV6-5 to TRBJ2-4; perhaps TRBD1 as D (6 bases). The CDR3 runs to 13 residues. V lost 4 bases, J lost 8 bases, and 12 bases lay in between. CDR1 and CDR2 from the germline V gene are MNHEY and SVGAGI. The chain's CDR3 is CASSCSDSDIQYF. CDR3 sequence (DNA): TGTGCCAGCAGTTGCTCGGACAGTGACATTCAGTACTTC.

In DNA, the CDR3 is TGTGCCAGCAGTTTCCCGGGGCACAATGAGCAGTTCTTC. This sequence encodes CASSFPGHNEQFF. The V call is TRBV27, the J call TRBJ2-1; D might be TRBD1 or TRBD2, each matching 5 bases. The ends were cut back, 3 bases at V and 5 bases at J, with 8 bases in the middle. The CDR3 loop spans 13 amino acids. Looked up from germline, CDR1 is MNHEY and CDR2 is SMNVEV (reference sequence).

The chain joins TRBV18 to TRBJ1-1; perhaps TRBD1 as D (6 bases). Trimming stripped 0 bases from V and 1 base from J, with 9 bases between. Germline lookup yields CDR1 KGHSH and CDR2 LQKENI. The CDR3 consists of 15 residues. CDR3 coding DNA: TGTGCCAGCTCACCACCCCGGGACAAGAACACTGAAGCTTTCTTT. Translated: CASSPPRDKNTEAFF.

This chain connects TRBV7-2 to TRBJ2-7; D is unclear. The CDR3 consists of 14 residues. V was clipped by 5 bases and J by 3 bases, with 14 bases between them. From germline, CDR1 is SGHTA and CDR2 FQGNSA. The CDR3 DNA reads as TGTGCCAGCAGCCCCGTTTCCGGGTACTACGAGCAGTACTTC. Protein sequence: CASSPVSGYYEQYF.

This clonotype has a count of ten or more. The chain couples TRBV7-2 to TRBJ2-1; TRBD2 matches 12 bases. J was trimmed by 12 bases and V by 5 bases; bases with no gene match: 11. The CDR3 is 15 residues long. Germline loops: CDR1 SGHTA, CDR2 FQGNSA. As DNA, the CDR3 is TGTGCCAGCAGCCCCGCGCTAGCGGGGGGGCGCCGGCAGTTCTTC. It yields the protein CASSPALAGGRRQFF.

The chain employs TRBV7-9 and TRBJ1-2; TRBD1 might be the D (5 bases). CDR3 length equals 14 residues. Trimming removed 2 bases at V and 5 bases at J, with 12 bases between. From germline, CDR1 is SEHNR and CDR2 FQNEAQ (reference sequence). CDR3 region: CASSLPGRVYGYTF. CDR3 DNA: TGTGCCAGCAGCTTACCCGGCAGGGTTTATGGCTACACCTTC.

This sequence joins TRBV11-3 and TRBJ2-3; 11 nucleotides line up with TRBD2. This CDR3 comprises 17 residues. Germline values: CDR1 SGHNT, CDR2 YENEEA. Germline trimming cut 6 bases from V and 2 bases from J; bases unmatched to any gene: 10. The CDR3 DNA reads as TGTGCCAGCAGGGAAACCGGGACTAGCGGTTCCACAGATACGCAGTATTTT. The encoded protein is CASRETGTSGSTDTQYF.

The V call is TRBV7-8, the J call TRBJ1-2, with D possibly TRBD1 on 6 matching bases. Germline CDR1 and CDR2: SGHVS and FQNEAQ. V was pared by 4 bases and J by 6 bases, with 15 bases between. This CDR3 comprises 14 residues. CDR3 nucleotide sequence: TGTGCCAGCAGCTCGGGACATCGGAGGAATGGCTACACCTTC. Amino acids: CASSSGHRRNGYTF.